The 27 T cell receptor beta chains below all came from one sample that was sequenced in a study of cytomegalovirus exposure and HLA in healthy donors. Assay used: immunoSEQ multiplex PCR; TCRdb lists only in-frame clones, some missing. The sample carries 150,000 to 200,000 clones, approximately 86% recorded once. Sequencing was performed on PBMCs. The receptors come from a woman under 30 in good health and CMV-seronegative.

The CDR3 DNA follows: TGTGCCAGCAGTCCCGGGGGGACCGGGGAGCTGTTTTTT. Amino acids: CASSPGGTGELFF. The chain uses TRBV11-3 and TRBJ2-2; 7 bases agree with TRBD2. Trimming took 6 bases from V and 5 from J; bases not matched to a gene: 3. The V gene's germline CDR1 is SGHNT and CDR2 YENEEA. This CDR3 comprises 13 residues.

A single count supports this clone. The V gene is TRBV4-3, the J gene TRBJ2-2; weak D call: TRBD2 (5 bases). Trimming shortened V by 0 bases and J by 6 bases, and 11 bases separated the two germline ends. This CDR3 comprises 15 residues. The germline gives CDR1 LGHNA, CDR2 YSLEER. This CDR3 reads CASSQDPGVPGELFF. Written as DNA, the CDR3 is TGCGCCAGCAGCCAAGACCCCGGGGTCCCCGGGGAGCTGTTTTTT.

The gene calls are TRBV7-2 and TRBJ2-1; the D gene is possibly TRBD2 (5 bases). V was cut by 3 bases and J by 9 bases, with 9 bases left in between. Germline V gene sequence: CDR1 SGHTA, CDR2 FQGNSA. The CDR3 covers 12 residues. This CDR3 reads CASSFGRGEQFF. CDR3 sequence (DNA): TGTGCCAGCAGCTTCGGACGGGGTGAGCAGTTCTTC.

This chain connects TRBV6-6 to TRBJ2-7; the match to TRBD1 covers 8 bases. CDR1 is MNHNY, CDR2 SVGAGI, per germline (reference sequence). After removal of 6 bases from V and 10 bases from J, the junction contained 11 bases not matched to a gene. CDR3 length: 13 amino acids. CDR3 region: CASSPGGGWDQYF. CDR3 bases: TGTGCCAGCAGCCCAGGGGGCGGGTGGGATCAGTACTTC.

The rearrangement uses TRBV7-2 and TRBJ2-1; D gene uncertain. The CDR3 loop spans 13 amino acids. The V gene's germline CDR1 is SGHTA and CDR2 FQGNSA. V was clipped by 1 base and J by 6 bases, with 7 bases between them. CDR3 residues: CASSLVGGNEQFF. The CDR3 DNA is TGTGCCAGCAGCTTAGTCGGCGGCAATGAGCAGTTCTTC.

The chain has TRBV5-6 and TRBJ1-1, with TRBD1 matching over 9 bases. CDR1 and CDR2 (germline): SGHDT, YYEEEE. V gave up 1 base and J gave up 1 base; unmatched junction bases: 2. The CDR3 loop spans 15 amino acids. The CDR3 protein is CASSLPGQGNTEAFF. The CDR3 DNA is TGTGCCAGCAGCTTGCCGGGACAGGGGAACACTGAAGCTTTCTTT. Drawing the rest from reference TRBV5-6 and TRBJ1-1, the complete variable domain is DAGVTQSPTHLIKTRGQQVTLRCSPKSGHDTVSWYQQALGQGPQFIFQYYEEEERQRGNFPDRFSGHQFPNYSSELNVNALLLGDSALYLCASSLPGQGNTEAFFGQGTRLTVV.

V gene TRBV7-9 combines with J gene TRBJ2-5; no definite D call. Deletions cut 3 bases from V and 3 bases from J, with 14 bases between. The CDR3 contains 15 residues. Germline loops: CDR1 SEHNR, CDR2 FQNEAQ (reference sequence). DNA for the CDR3: TGTGCCAGCAGCTTGGATCTGACTGTTGAAGAGACCCAGTACTTC. Translating gives CASSLDLTVEETQYF.

The chain is built from TRBV12-5 and TRBJ1-2; 10 bases map to TRBD1. Germline V gene lookup returns CDR1 LGHNT and CDR2 FRNRAP. Losses at the gene ends were 1 base for V and 2 bases for J; bases not matched to a gene: 13. The CDR3 runs 19 residues. This CDR3 reads CASGLATGTGVTLNYGYTF. DNA of the CDR3: TGTGCTAGTGGTTTGGCAACCGGGACAGGGGTAACCCTCAACTATGGCTACACCTTC. Complete variable domain (other parts from reference TRBV12-5 and TRBJ1-2): DARVTQTPRHKVTEMGQEVTMRCQPILGHNTVFWYRQTMMQGLELLAYFRNRAPLDDSGMPKDRFSAEMPDATLATLKIQPSEPRDSAVYFCASGLATGTGVTLNYGYTFGSGTRLTVV.

The gene calls are TRBV2 and TRBJ1-3, with D unresolved. The CDR3 runs 14 residues. V was clipped by 8 bases and J by 0 bases, with 11 bases between them. Germline CDR1 and CDR2: SNHLY and FYNNEI. The CDR3 bases are TGTGCCAGCGAAAATGGCCACTCTGGAAACACCATATATTTT. Amino acid sequence: CASENGHSGNTIYF.

The chain combines TRBV12-5 with TRBJ2-2; TRBD1 matches 9 bases. V lost 6 bases and J lost 6; bases outside the gene matches: 8. Germline V gives CDR1 LGHNT, CDR2 FRNRAP. The CDR3 sequence is 15 residues long. DNA of the CDR3: TGTGCTAGTGGCGATCCGGGACAGGGAGCCGGGGAGCTGTTTTTT. Translated: CASGDPGQGAGELFF. Filled out from reference TRBV12-5 and TRBJ2-2, the complete variable domain reads DARVTQTPRHKVTEMGQEVTMRCQPILGHNTVFWYRQTMMQGLELLAYFRNRAPLDDSGMPKDRFSAEMPDATLATLKIQPSEPRDSAVYFCASGDPGQGAGELFFGEGSRLTVL.

CDR3 nucleotides: TGTGCCAGCAGTCCTTCAGGTCCTTTTGAGTACGAGCAGTACTTC. Amino acid sequence: CASSPSGPFEYEQYF. The J gene is TRBJ2-7, the V gene TRBV6-5; D uncertain. The germline V and J ends were trimmed by 5 bases and 4 bases, with 18 bases remaining between them. CDR3 size: 15 residues. Germline V gives CDR1 MNHEY, CDR2 SVGAGI.

This clone was counted once. This chain connects TRBV7-8 to TRBJ1-1; D is ambiguous. V lost 1 base to trimming and J lost 6 bases, with 15 bases between them. The length of the CDR3 is 15 residues. Germline V gives CDR1 SGHVS, CDR2 FQNEAQ. The CDR3 is CASSLGHQRGAEAFF. In DNA form, the CDR3 reads TGTGCCAGCAGCTTAGGTCATCAGCGGGGAGCTGAAGCTTTCTTT.

V is TRBV2 and J is TRBJ2-7; possibly TRBD1 for D (7 bases). The germline CDR1 and CDR2 sequences are SNHLY and FYNNEI. The CDR3 sequence is 13 residues long. The germline V and J ends were trimmed by 7 bases and 7 bases, with 17 bases remaining between them. Here the CDR3 DNA reads TGTGCCAGCACGGAGGGGGCATTAGAAGAGCAGTACTTC. Translating it yields CASTEGALEEQYF.

The chain has TRBV27 and TRBJ2-7; possibly TRBD1 for D (5 bases). The CDR3 spans 13 residues. Germline loops: CDR1 MNHEY, CDR2 SMNVEV (reference sequence). Between the trimmed V and J ends, which lost 3 bases and 2 bases, there was a span of 8 bases. The CDR3 DNA reads TGTGCCAGCAGTTTTGGCAGGGCCTACGAGCAGTACTTC. Translated, it gives CASSFGRAYEQYF.

This clone was observed once. The V call is TRBV2, the J call TRBJ2-3, with no clear D. V was pared by 4 bases and J by 0 bases, with 5 bases between. The germline CDR1 and CDR2 sequences are SNHLY and FYNNEI. CDR3 length equals 13 residues. The CDR3 region has the DNA TGTGCCAGCAGTGGGCTCAGCACAGATACGCAGTATTTT. It specifies CASSGLSTDTQYF. The full variable domain, its missing parts supplied by reference TRBV2 and TRBJ2-3, is EPEVTQTPSHQVTQMGQEVILRCVPISNHLYFYWYRQILGQKVEFLVSFYNNEISEKSEIFDDQFSVERPDGSNFTLKIRSTKLEDSAMYFCASSGLSTDTQYFGPGTRLTVL.

The gene calls are TRBV6-6 and TRBJ2-7, with a tentative D call TRBD1 (6 bases). CDR1 MNHNY and CDR2 SVGAGI come from the germline V gene (reference sequence). This CDR3 has 14 residues. With 2 bases removed from V and 3 bases from J, the gap between germline ends came to 11 bases. CDR3 in DNA: TGTGCCAGCAGTTACAACGAACAGGGCTACGAGCAGTACTTC. This translates into CASSYNEQGYEQYF.

The genes are TRBV15 and TRBJ1-5; D unclear. CDR1 LNHNV and CDR2 YYDKDF come from the germline V gene (reference sequence). Trimming removed 0 bases from V and 4 bases from J, with 16 bases in between. The CDR3 sequence is 17 residues long. As DNA, the CDR3 is TGTGCCACCAGCAGAGAATATTATGGTACGGTGAATCAGCCCCAGCATTTT. This translates into CATSREYYGTVNQPQHF. The full variable domain, with the rest looked up from reference TRBV15 and TRBJ1-5, is DAMVIQNPRYQVTQFGKPVTLSCSQTLNHNVMYWYQQKSSQAPKLLFHYYDKDFNNEADTPDNFQSRRPNTSFCFLDIRSPGLGDTAMYLCATSREYYGTVNQPQHFGDGTRLSIL.

V and J are TRBV5-4 and TRBJ2-5, with 9 bases fitting TRBD2. The germline CDR1 and CDR2 sequences are SGHNT and YYREEE (reference sequence). This CDR3 has 15 residues. The V gene end was trimmed by 0 bases and the J gene end by 5 bases; junction bases not matched to a gene: 5. In DNA form, the CDR3 reads TGTGCCAGCAGCTTGGGGACCCTAGCGGGGGAGACCCAGTACTTC. Protein sequence: CASSLGTLAGETQYF.

V gene TRBV7-2 combines with J gene TRBJ2-7; D is ambiguous. This CDR3 is built from 12 residues. CDR1 SGHTA and CDR2 FQGNSA come from the germline V gene. Trimming cost V 2 bases and J 1 base, with 3 bases left between them. The CDR3 spells CASSLQSYEQYF. The CDR3 DNA reads as TGTGCCAGCAGCTTACAGTCCTACGAGCAGTACTTC.

CDR3 nucleotide sequence: TGTGCCAGCAGCCAACTCGACAGGGGGGCAGATACGCAGTATTTT. Translated: CASSQLDRGADTQYF. This chain uses TRBV5-6 with TRBJ2-3, with TRBD1 identical over 9 bases. The CDR3 totals 15 residues. V dropped 4 bases and J dropped 4; count of bases not matched to a gene: 7. Germline assignment: CDR1 SGHDT and CDR2 YYEEEE.

This sequence joins TRBV6-1 and TRBJ1-5, with unresolved D. V was shortened by 6 bases and J by 5 bases, with 14 bases between the two germline ends. CDR3 length: 14 residues. Germline V gene data show CDR1 as MNHNS and CDR2 as SASEGT. Here the CDR3 DNA reads TGTGCCAGCAGCTTGGCCAGGCAGGATCAGCCCCAGCATTTT. Amino acids: CASSLARQDQPQHF.

The J gene is TRBJ1-1, the V gene TRBV27, with a tentative D call TRBD1 (5 bases). Germline V CDR1 and CDR2: MNHEY, SMNVEV (reference sequence). The CDR3 sequence is 15 residues long. Trimming took 6 bases from V and 7 from J, leaving 21 bases between them. CDR3 region: CASRRSRERGGEAFF. The CDR3 DNA reads as TGTGCCAGCAGGAGATCTCGGGAGAGGGGCGGTGAAGCTTTCTTT.

The rearrangement joins TRBV4-2 to TRBJ2-7; 15 bases fit TRBD2. The CDR3 consists of 14 residues. Looked up from germline, CDR1 is LGHNA and CDR2 is YNFKEQ. The trim removed 4 bases at V and 12 bases at J, leaving 7 bases unmatched. The CDR3 sequence is CASSPGTSGGTRYF. The CDR3 bases are TGTGCCAGCAGCCCCGGGACTAGCGGGGGGACTAGGTACTTC.

This chain's CDR3 is CASSPTGTGDGYTF. The DNA of the CDR3 is TGTGCCAGCAGCCCTACCGGGACAGGGGATGGCTACACCTTC. The chain uses TRBV11-2 and TRBJ1-2, with 10 bases fitting TRBD1. The J segment lost 6 bases and the V segment lost 5 bases, leaving 6 bases of the junction unmatched. Germline V gene sequence: CDR1 SGHAT, CDR2 FQNNGV. The length of the CDR3 is 14 residues.

Here the CDR3 reads CASSQGRGFFQETQYF. In DNA form, the CDR3 reads TGCGCCAGCAGCCAAGGTCGGGGGTTCTTCCAAGAGACCCAGTACTTC. The chain recombines TRBV4-3 with TRBJ2-5; tentatively, D is TRBD2 (6 bases). Germline CDR1 and CDR2: LGHNA and YSLEER. Trimming shortened V by 1 base and J by 1 base, and 13 bases separated the two germline ends. This CDR3 comprises 16 residues.

The gene calls are TRBV7-2 and TRBJ2-7, with TRBD1 matching over 7 bases. V lost 1 base and J lost 2; bases outside the gene matches: 2. The V gene's germline CDR1 is SGHTA and CDR2 FQGNSA. The CDR3 has 14 amino acids. The CDR3 bases are TGTGCCAGCAGCTTAGGGGACAGTCCCTACGAGCAGTACTTC. Protein: CASSLGDSPYEQYF.

The gene calls are TRBV7-2 and TRBJ1-1; a weak D match, TRBD1 (5 bases). Germline CDR1 and CDR2: SGHTA and FQGNSA. This CDR3 spans 16 amino acids. With 1 base removed from V and 2 bases from J, the gap between germline ends came to 14 bases. CDR3 nucleotides: TGTGCCAGCAGCTTAGGACTTGCAGGGCTCAACACTGAAGCTTTCTTT. Translated: CASSLGLAGLNTEAFF. Supplemented by reference TRBV7-2 and TRBJ1-1, the full variable domain reads GAGVSQSPSNKVTEKGKDVELRCDPISGHTALYWYRQSLGQGLEFLIYFQGNSAPDKSGLPSDRFSAERTGGSVSTLTIQRTQQEDSAVYLCASSLGLAGLNTEAFFGQGTRLTVV.